This TCR beta chain was sequenced during a study of T cells after somatic rescue of genetic block. V lost 4 bases, J lost 4 bases, and 5 bases lay in between. The germline V gene encodes CDR1 MNHNY and CDR2 SVGAGI (reference sequence). CDR3 length: 12 amino acids. Assay: immunoSEQ multiplex PCR; the TCRdb copy retains only in-frame clones and omits some. Of about 88,000 clones in the sample, 70% to 90% are singletons; the top ten hold 1.5% to 2%. The rearrangement joins TRBV6-6 to TRBJ1-5; D is unresolved. The receptor comes from a woman aged 18-29 years. The sequenced sample consisted of peripheral blood mononuclear cells (PBMCs). CDR3 sequence (DNA): TGTGCCAGCAGTTGGAGGAATCAGCCCCAGCATTTT. Translating it yields CASSWRNQPQHF.